Here is one T cell receptor beta chain with its context. Its antigen is currently not known. There are no base qualities to consult, and no much larger clone falls within one base. This sample is part of a study of OX40 agonist ivuxolimab in advanced cancers. Describing the broader study: Ivuxolimab, which targeted the costimulatory receptor OX40 (CD134), was an agonistic, fully human IgG2 monoclonal antibody. Intravenous ivuxolimab was administered to patients every 2 weeks at six dose levels: 0.01, 0.1, 0.3, 1.5, 3 and 10 mg/kg. Of the roughly 54 dose-escalation patients, hepatocellular carcinoma was present in about 19, melanoma in approximately 15, renal cell carcinoma in 9 and head and neck cancer in 9. In the dose-escalation cohort, 70% to 90% of patients were male, and the mean age was roughly 60 years with a range of about 23 to 79. Patients were allowed to have had prior anti-PD-1, anti-PD-L1 or anti-CTLA-4 therapy, and approximately 40% of the dose-escalation patients had been treated with checkpoint inhibitors. Partial responses occurred in three dose-escalation patients, of whom one had hepatocellular carcinoma and two had cutaneous melanoma. Peripheral TCRbeta sequencing aimed to test whether ivuxolimab altered TCR sequence diversity and caused clonal T-cell expansion. The paper reports the monotherapy dose-escalation portion (N ≈ 52 patients) of the phase I ivuxolimab trial. The study at large found these results: At doses of 0.1 to 3.0 mg/kg, clonal expansion of both CD4+ and CD8+ blood T cells was observed from baseline to week 6. In the 0.1-3.0 mg/kg groups, partial responders were among the patients with the lowest normalized peripheral clonal expansion, particularly in CD8+ T cells. Which antigens the clonally expanded peripheral T cells were specific for was not determined. After ivuxolimab, more expanded clones were found on average in CD8+ T cells than in CD4+ T cells. Low levels of normalized T-cell clonal expansion were also seen in some patients who did not respond.

Patients with autoimmune disease history or receiving systemic immunosuppression were excluded from the trial. In every dose cohort, peripheral blood was drawn for TCR sequencing at baseline, cycle 4 day 1, and cycle 7 day 1. Samples were obtained from an open-label, multicenter, first-in-human phase I dose-escalation trial of ivuxolimab. Adults with locally advanced or metastatic head and neck squamous cell, hepatocellular, melanoma or renal cell carcinoma were enrolled in the trial. Before TCR sequencing, CD4+ and CD8+ T cells were separately sorted from peripheral blood. Genomic DNA was isolated from the sorted cells so that the TCRbeta CDR3 region could be sequenced. The immunoSEQ Assay was used to sequence the TCRbeta CDR3 regions. TCRdb obtained this table from immuneACCESS and retained in-frame rearrangements with V and J assigned. These tables miss some clones; where compared with another copy, unresolved V genes account for less than half of the shortfall, and the remainder is unexplained. The sample table contains about 89,000 clones; only one count was recorded for nearly 90% of them. The ten largest clones take up approximately 0.26% of the sample.

Its CDR3 holds 15 amino acids, cysteine through phenylalanine. The entry retains the CDR3 DNA only, 45 bases that are in frame from base 1. The germline V gene encodes CDR1 SGDLS and CDR2 YYNGEE. Clipping removes 5 bases from V and 10 bases from J, with 10 as the unmatched junction base count. The sequenced sample was CD4+ or CD8+ T cells sorted from blood, obtained in a trial of the OX40 agonist ivuxolimab. The origin of this receptor is an adult with an advanced solid tumor such as melanoma, head and neck, liver or kidney cancer. The receptor chain draws on TRBV9 and TRBJ2-1, with 12 bases matching TRBD2. The nucleotides read TGTGCCAGCAGGACTTCGGGACTAGCGGGCGTGGAGCAGTTCTTC. This gives the protein CASRTSGLAGVEQFF.